This T cell receptor (beta chain) was documented in a study of OX40 agonist ivuxolimab in advanced cancers. The overall study: The dose-escalation cohort was about 86% male, with a mean age of around 54 years, ranging roughly 23 to 85. Regarding the study as a whole: At doses 0.1 to 3.0 mg/kg, CD4+ and CD8+ clones expanded.

Patients were ruled out by autoimmune disease history or systemic immunosuppression. TCRdb's copy holds only in-frame clones and misses some; the assay was immunoSEQ multiplex PCR. The sample records roughly 28,000 clones, around 88% being singletons. In regard to this clone: Its antigen remains unidentified.

CDR3 size: 13 residues. Germline lookup yields CDR1 MNHEY and CDR2 SMNVEV (reference sequence). The V gene end was trimmed by 6 bases and the J gene end by 5 bases; junction bases not matched to a gene: 5. The chain joins TRBV27 to TRBJ2-5, with 8 bases fitting TRBD1. The source is an adult with an advanced solid tumor such as melanoma, head and neck, liver or kidney cancer. Material: CD4+ or CD8+ T cells sorted from blood, obtained in a trial of the OX40 agonist ivuxolimab. CDR3 sequence reads: CASSPQGAETQYF. The CDR3 DNA sequence: TGTGCCAGCAGCCCCCAGGGGGCTGAGACCCAGTACTTC.